This T cell receptor beta chain was captured by sequencing in a study of blood T cell repertoires in COVID-19. Background on the study: PBMCs, B-cell-depleted T cells, or T cells provided the cDNA or gDNA that made up the material.

V was cut by 0 bases and J by 2 bases, with 14 bases left in between. Germline V gene data show CDR1 as SGHRS and CDR2 as YFSETQ. The CDR3 is 16 residues long. The repertoire was sequenced with immunoSEQ multiplex PCR; TCRdb's copy has only in-frame clones and lacks some. The sample shows more than 250,000 clones, around 86% of them seen only once. Sequenced: peripheral blood. The chain links TRBV5-1 to TRBJ2-5; D is uncertain. The clonotype originates from a man in his fifties with active or convalescent COVID-19. CDR3: CASSLARQLIQETQYF. The CDR3, as DNA: TGCGCCAGCAGCTTGGCGAGGCAGCTAATTCAAGAGACCCAGTACTTC. The full variable domain, in which reference TRBV5-1 and TRBJ2-5 provide the parts outside the CDR3, is KAGVTQTPRYLIKTRGQQVTLSCSPISGHRSVSWYQQTPGQGLQFLFEYFSETQRNKGNFPGRFSGRQFSNSRSEMNVSTLELGDSALYLCASSLARQLIQETQYFGPGTRLLVL.